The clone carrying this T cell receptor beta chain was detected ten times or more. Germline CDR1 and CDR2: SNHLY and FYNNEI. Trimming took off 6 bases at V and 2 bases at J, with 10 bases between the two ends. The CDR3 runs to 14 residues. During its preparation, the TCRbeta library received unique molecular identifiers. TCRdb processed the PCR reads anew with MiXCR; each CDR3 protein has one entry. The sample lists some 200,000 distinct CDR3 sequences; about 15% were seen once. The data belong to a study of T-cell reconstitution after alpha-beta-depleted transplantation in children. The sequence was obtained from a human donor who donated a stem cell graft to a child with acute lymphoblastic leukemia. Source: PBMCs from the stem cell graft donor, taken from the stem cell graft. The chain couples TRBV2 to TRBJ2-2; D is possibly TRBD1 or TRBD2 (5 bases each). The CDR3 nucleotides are TGTGCCAGCAGACCGGGACGCAACACCGGGGAGCTGTTTTTT. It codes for CASRPGRNTGELFF.